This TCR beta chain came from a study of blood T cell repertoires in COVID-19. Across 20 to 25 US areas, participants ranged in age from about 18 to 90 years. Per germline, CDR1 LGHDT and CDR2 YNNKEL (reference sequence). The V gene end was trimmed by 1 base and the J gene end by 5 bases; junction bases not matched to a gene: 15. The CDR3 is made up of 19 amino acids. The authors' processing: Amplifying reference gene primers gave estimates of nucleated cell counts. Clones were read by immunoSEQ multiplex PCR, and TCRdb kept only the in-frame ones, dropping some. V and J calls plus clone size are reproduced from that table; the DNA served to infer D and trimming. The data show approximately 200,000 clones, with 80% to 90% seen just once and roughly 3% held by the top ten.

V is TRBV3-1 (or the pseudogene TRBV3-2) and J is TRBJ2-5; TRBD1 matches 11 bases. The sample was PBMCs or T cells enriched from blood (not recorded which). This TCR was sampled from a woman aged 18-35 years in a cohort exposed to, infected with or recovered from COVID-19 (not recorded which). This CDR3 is CASSQGTGGVWPEGETQYF. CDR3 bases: TGTGCCAGCAGCCAAGGGACAGGGGGCGTCTGGCCCGAGGGGGAGACCCAGTACTTC.